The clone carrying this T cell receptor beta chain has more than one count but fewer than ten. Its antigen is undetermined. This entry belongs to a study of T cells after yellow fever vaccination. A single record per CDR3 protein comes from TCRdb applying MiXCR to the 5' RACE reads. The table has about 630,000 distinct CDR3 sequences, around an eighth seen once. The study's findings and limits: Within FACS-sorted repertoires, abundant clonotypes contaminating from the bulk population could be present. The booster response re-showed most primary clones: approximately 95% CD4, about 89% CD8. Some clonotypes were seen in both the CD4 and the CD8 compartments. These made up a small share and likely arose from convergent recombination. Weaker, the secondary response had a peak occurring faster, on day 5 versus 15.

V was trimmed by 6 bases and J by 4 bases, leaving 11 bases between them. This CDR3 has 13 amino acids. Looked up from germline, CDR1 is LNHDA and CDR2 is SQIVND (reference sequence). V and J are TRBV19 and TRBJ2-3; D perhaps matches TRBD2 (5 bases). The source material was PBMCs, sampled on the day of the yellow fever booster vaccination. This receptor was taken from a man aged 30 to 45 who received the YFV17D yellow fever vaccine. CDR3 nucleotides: TGTGCCAGTAGGACTATTGGTGCAGATACGCAGTATTTT. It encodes CASRTIGADTQYF.